The clone carrying this TCR beta chain has a count of ten or more. Samples came from axillary lymph nodes draining the breast cancer. The CDR3 covers 14 residues. V was pared by 3 bases and J by 7 bases, with 8 bases of the junction left unmatched. In germline, CDR1 is DFQATT, CDR2 SNEGSKA (reference sequence). One entry per CDR3 protein, called by TCRdb with MiXCR from the multiplex PCR reads. Of fewer than 200,000 distinct CDR3 sequences in the sample, 30% to 35% are singletons; the top ten hold roughly 4.3%. These data come from a study of breast tumors, draining lymph nodes, adjacent tissues. Specimen: axillary lymph node tissue. This rearrangement joins TRBV20-1 to TRBJ1-2, with 10 nucleotides matching TRBD1. The receptor comes from a female donor with breast cancer. Some clones in this sample may be carry-over from other donors' samples. CDR3 amino acids: CSASEDRGRGGYTF. In DNA form, the CDR3 reads TGCAGTGCTAGCGAAGACAGGGGGCGAGGTGGCTACACCTTC.